These 30 T cell receptor beta chains share one sample of origin, sequenced in a study of CD8+CD57+ T cells in acquired aplastic anemia. CDR3 and TCR beta VDJ profiling relied on genomic DNA as the template. A single record per CDR3 protein comes from TCRdb applying MiXCR to the reads. The sample contains hundreds of thousands of distinct CDR3 sequences, roughly 80% of which appear only once. In patients chosen for sequencing, flow cytometry had shown CD8+CD57+ cell expansion. Sequenced material: sorted CD4+, CD8+, or CD8+CD57+ T cells (not recorded which) from PBMCs. The origin of the receptors is a human donor with aplastic anemia.

On this clonotype itself: This CDR3 is missing its conserved last phenylalanine or tryptophan, likely due to a read error. The DNA is left out, because the CDR3 cannot be placed on it with certainty; the CDR3 is given as TCRdb lists it. The chain links TRBV7-3 to TRBJ2-3; TRBD1, the table's D call, lacks a check against the DNA. The CDR3 length is 13 residues, termini included. The V gene's germline CDR1 is SGHTA and CDR2 FQGTGA. Here the CDR3 reads CASGSGGNAAQHL.

V usage is TRBV7-9 and J usage is TRBJ2-3; D is possibly TRBD1 (5 bases). This CDR3 comprises 14 residues. The V gene lost 3 bases and the J gene lost 12 bases, with 19 bases spanning the gap. Germline-derived CDR1 and CDR2 are SEHNR and FQNEAQ (reference sequence). The CDR3 DNA reads as TGTGCCAGCAGCTTTCCTCGAGGTCCGACAGCCCAGTATTTT. It specifies CASSFPRGPTAQYF.

This clonotype was seen a handful of times. The rearrangement joins TRBV24-1 to TRBJ1-2; D is undetermined. The CDR3 has 14 residues. Germline V gene sequence: CDR1 KGHDR, CDR2 SFDVKD. The germline V and J ends were trimmed by 1 base and 4 bases, with 9 bases remaining between them. The CDR3 region is CATSDLGQTYGYTF. CDR3 in DNA: TGTGCCACCAGTGATTTAGGGCAGACCTATGGCTACACCTTC.

Comment on this clonotype: The conserved phenylalanine or tryptophan normally closing the CDR3 is absent here, so this likely arose from a read error. Because the CDR3's place on the DNA is in doubt, the DNA is left out and the CDR3 is given as listed by TCRdb. This chain uses TRBV7-6 with TRBJ2-3; the table's D call, TRBD1, was not checked against the DNA. Germline V gene data show CDR1 as SGHVS and CDR2 as FNYEAQ. The CDR3 sequence runs 13 residues, both termini included. Here the CDR3 reads CASRSDRADSPLH.

On this clonotype: Compared with germline, one end of the junction differs, possibly owing to a read error. The chain is built from TRBV7-9 and TRBJ2-5; D tentatively reads TRBD1 or TRBD2 (6 bases each). Per the germline V gene, CDR1 is SEHNR and CDR2 is FQNEAQ (reference sequence). This CDR3 contains 14 residues. The CDR3 DNA reads as TGTGCCAGCAGCTTAGTTCCGGGGGCCTGCGTAAGTACGTTC. It codes for CASSLVPGACVSTF.

In its sample, this clonotype was seen a few times. The chain recombines TRBV11-3 with TRBJ2-6; D remains unclear. Germline V CDR1 and CDR2: SGHNT, YENEEA. V was cut by 0 bases and J by 4 bases, with 7 bases left in between. The CDR3 totals 15 residues. The chain's CDR3 is CASSLDVTGANVLTF. Written as DNA, the CDR3 is TGTGCCAGCAGCTTAGATGTGACAGGGGCCAACGTCCTGACTTTC.

For this clonotype: Relative to the germline gene, one junction end is altered; a read error may explain this. The chain joins TRBV7-2 to TRBJ1-2; 10 bases are a match to TRBD1. The CDR3 covers 13 residues. Germline CDR1 is SGHTA and CDR2 is FQGNSA. The CDR3 region is CASSLTGGAGYGF. The DNA of the CDR3 is TGTGCCAGCAGCTTGACAGGGGGCGCCGGCTATGGCTTC.

On this clonotype itself: Mismatch with germline at one junction end may stem from a read error. The chain has TRBV9 and TRBJ2-3; 8 bases agree with TRBD2. The CDR3 runs 14 residues. The germline V gene has CDR1 SGDLS and CDR2 YYNGEE. The CDR3 sequence: CASSGAGGPDTKNF. The CDR3 nucleotides are TGTGCCAGCAGCGGGGCGGGAGGTCCCGATACGAAGAATTTT.

J is TRBJ2-1 and V is TRBV12-3 or TRBV12-4; perhaps TRBD2 as D (5 bases). CDR3 length: 17 amino acids. Trimming stripped 6 bases from V and 0 bases from J, with 18 bases between. The CDR3: CASSPAERLSSYNEQFF. CDR3 bases: TGTGCCAGCAGCCCAGCCGAGCGGTTAAGCTCCTACAATGAGCAGTTCTTC.

V is TRBV20-1 and J is TRBJ1-6; D not certain. CDR1 and CDR2 (germline): DFQATT, SNEGSKA (reference sequence). This CDR3 comprises 15 residues. V lost 6 bases to trimming and J lost 10 bases, with 22 bases between them. Written as DNA, the CDR3 is TGCAGTGCCAGTCCCCCCGCTGGCTCTGAGTCACCCCTCCACTTT. Translating it yields CSASPPAGSESPLHF.

The J gene is TRBJ2-3, the V gene TRBV11-3; D unresolved. The CDR3 extends over 15 amino acids. Trimming left V 3 bases short and J 2 bases short, with 12 bases between. Germline loops: CDR1 SGHNT, CDR2 YENEEA. DNA of the CDR3: TGTGCCAGCAGCTTTACGCCTTCCGCCACAGATACGCAGTATTTT. Translating it yields CASSFTPSATDTQYF.

This chain links TRBV7-3 with TRBJ2-7; 10 bases fit TRBD2. The CDR3 covers 17 residues. Germline lookup yields CDR1 SGHTA and CDR2 FQGTGA. V lost 3 bases, J lost 1 base, and 9 bases stayed unmatched. The chain's CDR3 is CASSFTSGTALSYEQYV. In DNA, the CDR3 is TGTGCCAGCAGCTTTACTAGCGGGACAGCCCTTTCCTACGAGCAGTACGTC.

Remarks on this clonotype: Here the CDR3 omits its conserved ending phenylalanine or tryptophan, so a read error is the likely source. The DNA is omitted, as the CDR3 cannot be located on it reliably, and the CDR3 follows TCRdb's listing. This chain links TRBV7-2 with TRBJ2-4; TRBD1 is taken as the D call from the table, unchecked against the DNA. Termini included, the CDR3 measures 12 amino acids. The germline V gene has CDR1 SGHTA and CDR2 FQGNSA. The CDR3 here is CASGLAGGIDYV.

Comment on this clonotype: Sequence at one end of the junction differs from germline and may be a read error. The DNA for the CDR3 is TGTGCCAGCAGCTTAGGGAGAGAGCACGATACGCAGTACTTC. The encoded protein is CASSLGREHDTQYF. V is TRBV15 and J is TRBJ2-3; TRBD2 might be the D (5 bases). The J call is in doubt because the DNA end fits TRBJ2-7 better. CDR3 length equals 14 residues. Germline values: CDR1 LNHNV, CDR2 YYDKDF (reference sequence).

CDR3 DNA: TGCAGTGCTAGTAGTGCTACCGGGGAGACCCAGTACTTC. Its protein is CSASSATGETQYF. J is TRBJ2-5 and V is TRBV20-1; D unresolved. Trimming left V 3 bases short and J 5 bases short, with 13 bases between. Germline CDR1 and CDR2: DFQATT and SNEGSKA (reference sequence). The CDR3 loop spans 13 amino acids.

Notes on this clonotype: Here the CDR3 omits its conserved ending phenylalanine or tryptophan, so a read error is the likely source. The chain couples TRBV7-9 to TRBJ2-5, with D maybe TRBD2 (6 bases). The V and J ends lost 11 bases and 5 bases respectively, with 15 bases between them. Germline values: CDR1 SEHNR, CDR2 FQNEAQ (reference sequence). This CDR3 is built from 12 residues. In DNA, the CDR3 is TGTGCCGGAAAGCGGGCTCGGGAGACCCAGTACTAC. Translating gives CAGKRARETQYY.

The chain employs TRBV20-1 and TRBJ1-4, with a weak D call TRBD1 (5 bases). Per the germline V gene, CDR1 is DFQATT and CDR2 is SNEGSKA (reference sequence). CDR3 size: 14 residues. The CDR3 nucleotides read TGCAGCGTCAACGGGGGGGAGATTAATGAAAAACTGTTTTTT. This translates into CSVNGGEINEKLFF.

This clonotype was counted between two and nine times. V gene TRBV7-6 combines with J gene TRBJ1-2; D perhaps matches TRBD1 (6 bases). The CDR3 runs to 16 residues. Germline CDR1 and CDR2: SGHVS and FNYEAQ. Trimming removed 3 bases from V and 9 bases from J, with 23 bases in between. CDR3 nucleotide sequence: TGTGCCAGCAGCTTGGCCAACGGGACAAAAGAGACCCGCTACACCTTC. Amino acid sequence: CASSLANGTKETRYTF. Filled out from reference TRBV7-6 and TRBJ1-2, the complete variable domain reads GAGVSQSPRYKVTKRGQDVALRCDPISGHVSLYWYRQALGQGPEFLTYFNYEAQQDKSGLPNDRFSAERPEGSISTLTIQRTEQRDSAMYRCASSLANGTKETRYTFGSGTRLTVV.

CDR3 sequence: CASSYEQSSDEQYF. The DNA of the CDR3 is TGTGCCAGCAGTTACGAGCAGAGTAGCGACGAGCAGTACTTC. The chain couples TRBV7-9 to TRBJ2-7; possible D gene TRBD2, 5 bases. Trimming left V 6 bases short and J 5 bases short, with 17 bases between. Germline lookup yields CDR1 SEHNR and CDR2 FQNEAQ (reference sequence). The CDR3 has 14 residues.

The chain joins TRBV9 to TRBJ2-3, with a possible D match to TRBD2 (6 bases). The germline CDR1 and CDR2 sequences are SGDLS and YYNGEE. V was shortened by 3 bases and J by 14 bases, with 22 bases between the two germline ends. The length of the CDR3 is 14 residues. CDR3 DNA: TGTGCCAGCAGCGGGGATGGGGGAGGTGGTAACACGTATTTT. Translating it yields CASSGDGGGGNTYF.

As to this clonotype: At one end the junction does not follow the germline gene, possibly because of a read error. J is TRBJ1-5 and V is TRBV7-3; no clear D gene. CDR3 length equals 14 residues. The V gene's germline CDR1 is SGHTA and CDR2 FQGTGA. This CDR3 is CASSHGGSYRPQHF. The CDR3 coding sequence is TGCGCCAGCAGCCATGGCGGGTCCTATCGGCCGCAGCATTTT. Looking up the rest from reference TRBV7-3 and TRBJ1-5 gives the full variable domain: GAGVSQTPSNKVTEKGKYVELRCDPISGHTALYWYRQSLGQGPEFLIYFQGTGAADDSGLPNDRFFAVRPEGSVSTLKIQRTERGDSAVYLCASSHGGSYRPQHFGDGTRLSIL.

This clonotype turned up a few times. The chain couples TRBV7-3 to TRBJ1-2; D is possibly TRBD1 (6 bases). CDR3 length: 15 amino acids. Per germline, CDR1 SGHTA and CDR2 FQGTGA. V dropped 5 bases and J dropped 14 bases, with 27 bases sitting between them. CDR3 amino acids: CASSISGGGIDTQTF. The CDR3, as DNA: TGTGCCAGCAGCATCAGCGGGGGCGGGATAGATACGCAGACCTTC.

This rearrangement joins TRBV15 to TRBJ2-7, with D perhaps matching TRBD1 (5 bases). This CDR3 comprises 14 residues. The V and J ends lost 5 bases and 5 bases respectively, with 16 bases between them. Germline CDR1 and CDR2: LNHNV and YYDKDF (reference sequence). The CDR3 is CATSGGVGDDEQYV. For the CDR3, the DNA is TGTGCCACCAGCGGCGGAGTAGGGGATGACGAGCAGTACGTC.

The rearrangement links TRBV4-1 to TRBJ2-7, with TRBD2 matching over 7 bases. Germline V gene data show CDR1 as MGHRA and CDR2 as YSYEKL. The J segment lost 1 base and the V segment lost 0 bases, leaving 0 bases of the junction unmatched. CDR3 size: 14 residues. As DNA, the CDR3 is TGCGCCAGCAGCCAAGAGGGGGGGTCCTACGAGCAGTACGTC. It specifies CASSQEGGSYEQYV.

This clonotype was seen just once. This is likely a read error, given that the CDR3 carries no conserved phenylalanine or tryptophan at its end. Because the CDR3's place on the DNA is in doubt, the DNA is left out and the CDR3 is given as listed by TCRdb. The chain recombines TRBV7-9 with TRBJ2-3; no check of the table's D call, TRBD1, against the DNA was made. Germline V gene data show CDR1 as SEHNR and CDR2 as FQNEAQ (reference sequence). The CDR3 is 13 residues long, counting both termini. The CDR3 loop is CASGLGGTGNTES.

As for this clonotype: One end of the junction does not line up with germline, which may come from a read error. This chain connects TRBV7-9 to TRBJ2-3, with D possibly matching TRBD1 (5 bases). The CDR3 is 14 amino acids. Germline V CDR1 and CDR2: SEHNR, FQNEAQ (reference sequence). CDR3 sequence reads: CASSLATDDNYHYF. The CDR3 DNA reads TGTGCCAGCAGCTTGGCGACAGATGATAACTATCACTACTTT.

This clonotype was detected once. In this CDR3 the conserved last residue, phenylalanine or tryptophan, is missing, so a read error is likely. The chain combines TRBV2 with TRBJ2-7, with D perhaps given as TRBD1 or TRBD2 (6 bases each). Germline V lookup: CDR1 SNHLY, CDR2 FYNNEI. The length of the CDR3 is 13 residues. CDR3 nucleotides: TGTGCCACCAGTGTCAAGGGGGGCAACGAGCAGTACTAC. Encoded protein: CATSVKGGNEQYY.

The genes are TRBV7-6 and TRBJ2-1, with D possibly being TRBD1 or TRBD2 (5 bases each). Per germline, CDR1 SGHVS and CDR2 FNYEAQ. CDR3 length equals 16 residues. V was trimmed by 5 bases and J by 13 bases, leaving 27 bases between them. Here the CDR3 reads CASSGGKGDETQYQFF. Written as DNA, the CDR3 is TGTGCCAGCAGCGGGGGAAAGGGCGACGAGACCCAGTACCAGTTCTTC.

The genes are TRBV2 and TRBJ2-3; perhaps TRBD2 as D (5 bases). The CDR3 contains 14 residues. Trimming pared 6 bases from V and 10 bases from J, leaving 20 bases between. CDR1 SNHLY and CDR2 FYNNEI come from the germline V gene. The CDR3 DNA reads as TGTGCCAGCAGCGTCGCGGGCACACCCAATCCGCAGTATTTT. Residues: CASSVAGTPNPQYF.

Comments on this clonotype: In this CDR3 the conserved last residue, phenylalanine or tryptophan, is missing, so a read error is likely. It is unclear where the CDR3 begins or ends on the DNA, so no DNA is shown, and the CDR3 is as TCRdb lists it. This CDR3 is CARHGVRETQNY. V and J are TRBV7-9 and TRBJ2-5; TRBD1 reflects the table's D call only, with no check against the DNA. Per germline, CDR1 SEHNR and CDR2 FQNEAQ (reference sequence). The CDR3 is 12 residues long, counting both termini.